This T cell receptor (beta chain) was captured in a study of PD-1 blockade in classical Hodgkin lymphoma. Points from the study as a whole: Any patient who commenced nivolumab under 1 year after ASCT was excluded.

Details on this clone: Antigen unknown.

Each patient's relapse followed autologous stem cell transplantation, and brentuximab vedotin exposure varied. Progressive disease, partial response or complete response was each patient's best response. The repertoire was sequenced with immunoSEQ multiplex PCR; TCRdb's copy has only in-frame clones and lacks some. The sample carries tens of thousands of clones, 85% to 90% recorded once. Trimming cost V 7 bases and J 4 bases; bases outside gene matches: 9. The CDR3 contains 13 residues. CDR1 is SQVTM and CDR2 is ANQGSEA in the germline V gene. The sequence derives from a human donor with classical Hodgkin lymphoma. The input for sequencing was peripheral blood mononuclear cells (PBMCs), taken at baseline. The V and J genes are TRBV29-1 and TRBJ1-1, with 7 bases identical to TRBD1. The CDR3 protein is CSETRQGGTEAFF. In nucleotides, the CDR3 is TGCAGCGAAACGAGACAGGGAGGCACTGAAGCTTTCTTT.